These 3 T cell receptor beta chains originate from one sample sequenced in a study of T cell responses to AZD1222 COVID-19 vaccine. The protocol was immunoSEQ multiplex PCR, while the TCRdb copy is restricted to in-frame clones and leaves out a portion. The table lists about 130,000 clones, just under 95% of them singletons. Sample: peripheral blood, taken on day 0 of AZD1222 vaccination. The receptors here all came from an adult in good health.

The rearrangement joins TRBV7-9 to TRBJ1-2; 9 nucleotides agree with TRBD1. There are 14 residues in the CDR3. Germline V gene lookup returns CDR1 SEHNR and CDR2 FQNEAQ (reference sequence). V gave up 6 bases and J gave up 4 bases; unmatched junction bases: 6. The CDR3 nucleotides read TGTGCCAGCAGTGGACAGGGGACGGTCTATGGCTACACCTTC. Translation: CASSGQGTVYGYTF. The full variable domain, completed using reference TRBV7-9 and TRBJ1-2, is DTGVSQNPRHKITKRGQNVTFRCDPISEHNRLYWYRQTLGQGPEFLTYFQNEAQLEKSRLLSDRFSAERPKGSFSTLEIQRTEQGDSAMYLCASSGQGTVYGYTFGSGTRLTVV.

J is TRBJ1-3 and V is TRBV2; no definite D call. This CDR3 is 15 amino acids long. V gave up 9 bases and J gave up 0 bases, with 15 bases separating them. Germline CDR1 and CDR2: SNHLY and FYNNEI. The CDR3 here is CARGLQASSGNTIYF. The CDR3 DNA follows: TGTGCCAGGGGCCTCCAAGCGAGCTCTGGAAACACCATATATTTT.

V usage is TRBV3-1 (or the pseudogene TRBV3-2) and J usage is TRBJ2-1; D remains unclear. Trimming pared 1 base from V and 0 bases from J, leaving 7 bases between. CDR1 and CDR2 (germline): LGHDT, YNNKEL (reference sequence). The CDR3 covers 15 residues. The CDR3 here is CASSQAGFSYNEQFF. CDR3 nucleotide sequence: TGTGCCAGCAGCCAAGCGGGTTTCTCCTACAATGAGCAGTTCTTC.